The 22 T cell receptor beta chains reported below all come from one sample, sequenced in a study of PD-L1 blockade in urothelial cancer. Using immunoSEQ multiplex PCR, the repertoire was profiled, and TCRdb retains in-frame clones only, with some absent. Among about 47,000 clones, around 81% were seen once, and the ten largest hold around 16%. The time point is: pretreatment peripheral blood. The starting material was PBMCs, obtained around atezolizumab (anti-PD-L1) treatment. These receptors originate from a man aged 60-69 years with urothelial cancer.

V usage is TRBV7-9 and J usage is TRBJ1-1; unclear D gene. Trimming took 2 bases from V and 6 from J, leaving 19 bases between them. The CDR3 consists of 16 residues. Per germline, CDR1 SEHNR and CDR2 FQNEAQ (reference sequence). CDR3 DNA: TGTGCCAGCAGCTTACCCCTTCATTCAGTCCCTTCTGAAGCTTTCTTT. It translates to CASSLPLHSVPSEAFF.

The chain recombines TRBV21-1 with TRBJ2-7; TRBD2 is the table's D call and was not checked against the DNA. TRBV21-1 has pseudogene status. CDR3 size: 18 residues. CDR3 DNA sequence: TGTGCCAGCAGCAAAGAGGTAGCGGGACAGAAGAACCGCTACGAGCAGTACTTC. This sequence encodes CASSKEVAGQKNRYEQYF.

This chain uses TRBV5-1 with TRBJ2-3, with TRBD2 identical over 15 bases. Germline CDR1 reads SGHRS; CDR2 reads YFSETQ. With 6 bases clipped from V and 0 bases from J, the junction kept 11 bases outside the gene matches. This CDR3 is built from 19 residues. CDR3 nucleotide sequence: TGCGCCAGCAACCTTGGACTAGCGGGAGGGGGAGGTAGCACAGATACGCAGTATTTT. Amino acid sequence: CASNLGLAGGGGSTDTQYF. The full variable domain, with the rest looked up from reference TRBV5-1 and TRBJ2-3, is KAGVTQTPRYLIKTRGQQVTLSCSPISGHRSVSWYQQTPGQGLQFLFEYFSETQRNKGNFPGRFSGRQFSNSRSEMNVSTLELGDSALYLCASNLGLAGGGGSTDTQYFGPGTRLTVL.

This chain joins TRBV5-4 and TRBJ1-1, with TRBD1 as a possible D gene (5 bases). The CDR3 covers 15 residues. Looked up from germline, CDR1 is SGHNT and CDR2 is YYREEE (reference sequence). The V end lost 0 bases, the J end lost 2 bases, and 11 bases lay between the germline ends. The CDR3 sequence: CASSLAQGLNTEAFF. CDR3 DNA sequence: TGTGCCAGCAGCTTGGCCCAGGGCCTCAACACTGAAGCTTTCTTT.

CDR3 residues: CASGARAENEKLFF. The DNA for the CDR3 is TGTGCCAGCGGGGCTAGGGCTGAAAATGAAAAACTGTTTTTT. The V and J genes are TRBV2 and TRBJ1-4, with D tentatively TRBD1 (5 bases). The CDR3 contains 14 residues. Germline loops: CDR1 SNHLY, CDR2 FYNNEI. V was shortened by 8 bases and J by 5 bases, with 15 bases between the two germline ends.

The V call is TRBV6-6, the J call TRBJ2-2, with 8 bases matching TRBD1. CDR1 is MNHNY, CDR2 SVGAGI, per germline (reference sequence). This CDR3 contains 14 residues. J was trimmed by 5 bases and V by 9 bases; bases with no gene match: 8. CDR3 in amino acids: CASFRDRLTGELFF. CDR3 nucleotide sequence: TGTGCCAGTTTCCGGGACAGGCTGACCGGGGAGCTGTTTTTT.

The chain has TRBV25-1 and TRBJ1-2, with 9 bases lining up with TRBD1. The CDR3 is 14 residues long. Germline CDR1 is MGHDK and CDR2 is SYGVNS. V gave up 4 bases and J gave up 4 bases; unmatched junction bases: 4. The CDR3 DNA is TGTGCCAGCAGTGGGGGGACAGGGATCTATGGCTACACCTTC. This gives the protein CASSGGTGIYGYTF.

J is TRBJ2-1 and V is TRBV28; 7 bases are shared with TRBD1. Per the germline V gene, CDR1 is MDHEN and CDR2 is SYDVKM. The CDR3 length is 16 residues. Unmatched junction bases numbered 7, after V lost 2 bases and J lost 3 bases. CDR3 nucleotide sequence: TGTGCCAGCAGTTTACAGGGGGTGGGGGTCTACAATGAGCAGTTCTTC. Its translation is CASSLQGVGVYNEQFF.

The chain uses TRBV28 and TRBJ2-7, with TRBD2 matching over 8 bases. Germline loops: CDR1 MDHEN, CDR2 SYDVKM. The J segment lost 2 bases and the V segment lost 6 bases, leaving 12 bases of the junction unmatched. The CDR3 runs 16 residues. For the CDR3, the DNA is TGTGCCAGCAGACCACAATCAGCGGGAGAGGCCTACGAGCAGTACTTC. This codes for CASRPQSAGEAYEQYF.

This chain uses TRBV5-1 with TRBJ1-6; TRBD1 agrees at 7 bases. V lost 5 bases and J lost 13; bases outside the gene matches: 21. Per germline, CDR1 SGHRS and CDR2 YFSETQ. The CDR3 loop spans 17 amino acids. CDR3 sequence: CASRVTGATASANPLHF. CDR3 nucleotides: TGCGCCAGCAGAGTCACAGGGGCGACTGCCTCGGCGAATCCCCTCCACTTT.

The rearrangement uses TRBV2 and TRBJ2-3, with 15 positions matching TRBD2. CDR1 SNHLY and CDR2 FYNNEI come from the germline V gene. Trimming took 6 bases from V and 4 from J; bases not matched to a gene: 8. This CDR3 region has 17 residues. The CDR3 sequence is CASRRTSGRAVADTQYF. CDR3 sequence (DNA): TGTGCCAGCAGAAGGACTAGCGGGAGGGCCGTCGCAGATACGCAGTATTTT.

Only a few counts were recorded for this clone. The J gene is TRBJ2-7, the V gene TRBV6-6; D is possibly TRBD2 (6 bases). Trimming removed 6 bases from V and 6 bases from J, with 15 bases in between. Germline CDR1 MNHNY, CDR2 SVGAGI (reference sequence). This CDR3 is built from 13 residues. In nucleotides, the CDR3 is TGTGCCAGCAGAGCGGGTATAACTCGCGAGCAGTACTTC. Translated: CASRAGITREQYF.

This chain joins TRBV6-1 and TRBJ1-2; 8 bases agree with TRBD1. Germline CDR1 reads MNHNS; CDR2 reads SASEGT. Trimming cost V 2 bases and J 8 bases; bases outside gene matches: 7. This CDR3 is 14 amino acids long. This CDR3 is CASSEIQGAGGYTF. In DNA form, the CDR3 reads TGTGCCAGCAGTGAAATTCAGGGGGCGGGAGGCTACACCTTC.

The chain couples TRBV2 to TRBJ2-5; 8 nucleotides agree with TRBD1. The CDR3 length is 15 residues. V was pared by 6 bases and J by 5 bases, with 11 bases of the junction left unmatched. Germline V gene sequence: CDR1 SNHLY, CDR2 FYNNEI. CDR3 nucleotide sequence: TGTGCCAGCAGGTTCGACAGGGGTCGGCAGGAGACCCAGTACTTC. It yields the protein CASRFDRGRQETQYF.

This rearrangement joins TRBV5-4 to TRBJ2-7; 11 bases are a match to TRBD2. This CDR3 is 15 amino acids long. V lost 4 bases to trimming and J lost 7 bases; unmatched junction nucleotides: 10. Per germline, CDR1 SGHNT and CDR2 YYREEE (reference sequence). The CDR3, as DNA: TGTGCCAGCAGCAAAACTAGCGGGAGCGCTTATGAGCAGTACTTC. Translation: CASSKTSGSAYEQYF.

The V gene is TRBV4-1, the J gene TRBJ2-4; D is uncertain. Germline-derived CDR1 and CDR2 are MGHRA and YSYEKL. Trimming pared 1 base from V and 0 bases from J, leaving 7 bases between. The CDR3 length is 15 residues. CDR3 sequence reads: CASSQGSVAKNIQYF. In nucleotides, the CDR3 is TGCGCCAGCAGCCAAGGGTCGGTAGCCAAAAACATTCAGTACTTC.

This clone was observed a few times. The DNA for the CDR3 is TGTGCCAGTAACATCTCCCCCGGGTCTCCCAATGAGCAGTTCTTC. Translating gives CASNISPGSPNEQFF. The chain uses TRBV19 and TRBJ2-1; no clear D gene. The V gene lost 7 bases and the J gene lost 6 bases, with 19 bases spanning the gap. The germline V gene encodes CDR1 LNHDA and CDR2 SQIVND (reference sequence). The CDR3 is made up of 15 amino acids.

The CDR3 loop is CSVNRGNEQYF. As DNA, the CDR3 is TGCAGCGTTAACAGGGGAAACGAGCAGTACTTC. The chain couples TRBV29-1 to TRBJ2-7; 7 nucleotides agree with TRBD1. With 5 bases clipped from V and 5 bases from J, the junction kept 3 bases outside the gene matches. The CDR3 covers 11 residues. Looked up from germline, CDR1 is SQVTM and CDR2 is ANQGSEA.

This clone was seen once. This sequence joins TRBV6-1 and TRBJ2-7; TRBD1 matches at 7 bases. After removal of 2 bases from V and 0 bases from J, the junction contained 7 bases not matched to a gene. The CDR3 covers 16 residues. Germline V lookup: CDR1 MNHNS, CDR2 SASEGT. CDR3 loop: CASSEMRQGTSYEQYF. The DNA of the CDR3 is TGTGCCAGCAGTGAAATGAGACAGGGCACCTCCTACGAGCAGTACTTC.

The V call is TRBV6-1, the J call TRBJ2-2; TRBD1 is a possible D gene (6 bases). The CDR3 totals 14 residues. V was trimmed by 4 bases and J by 3 bases, leaving 9 bases between them. Per the germline V gene, CDR1 is MNHNS and CDR2 is SASEGT. The CDR3 DNA sequence: TGTGCCAGCAGTGGATCAGGGGACACCGGGGAGCTGTTTTTT. It specifies CASSGSGDTGELFF.

In this sample, this clone turned up a few times. The chain is built from TRBV10-3 and TRBJ2-1, with 8 positions matching TRBD1. The CDR3 runs to 13 residues. V lost 8 bases, J lost 6 bases, and 6 bases stayed unmatched. Germline-derived CDR1 and CDR2 are ENHRY and SYGVKD. Written as DNA, the CDR3 is TGTGCCATCGCGACAGGGGACAGCAATGAGCAGTTCTTC. As protein: CAIATGDSNEQFF.

This clone appeared many times. The chain carries TRBV4-2 and TRBJ2-7; possibly TRBD2 for D (7 bases). Germline CDR1 and CDR2: LGHNA and YNFKEQ. This CDR3 spans 16 amino acids. V lost 1 base and J 5 bases, leaving 18 bases between the germline ends. For the CDR3, the DNA is TGTGCCAGCAGCCAAGCCTCTGGGGGGGCGCAGAACGAGCAGTACTTC. Translated: CASSQASGGAQNEQYF.